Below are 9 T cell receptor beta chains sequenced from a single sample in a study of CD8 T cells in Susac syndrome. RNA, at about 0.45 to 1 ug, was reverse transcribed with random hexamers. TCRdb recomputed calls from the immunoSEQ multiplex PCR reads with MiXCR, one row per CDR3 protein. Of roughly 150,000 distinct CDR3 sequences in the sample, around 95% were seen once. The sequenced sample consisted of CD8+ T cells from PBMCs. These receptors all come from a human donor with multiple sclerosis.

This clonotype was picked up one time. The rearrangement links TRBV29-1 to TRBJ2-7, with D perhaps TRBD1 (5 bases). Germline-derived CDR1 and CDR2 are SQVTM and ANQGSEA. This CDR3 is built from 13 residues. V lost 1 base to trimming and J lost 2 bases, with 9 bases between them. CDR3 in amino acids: CSVEGQLPYEQYF. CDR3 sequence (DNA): TGCAGCGTTGAAGGACAGCTTCCCTACGAGCAGTACTTC.

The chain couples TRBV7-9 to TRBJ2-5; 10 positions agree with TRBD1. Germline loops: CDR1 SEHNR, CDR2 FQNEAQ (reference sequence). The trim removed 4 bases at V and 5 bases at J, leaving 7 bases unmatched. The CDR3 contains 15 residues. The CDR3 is CASSSPGQGSETQYF. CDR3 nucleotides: TGTGCCAGCAGCTCCCCGGGACAGGGGTCGGAGACCCAGTACTTC.

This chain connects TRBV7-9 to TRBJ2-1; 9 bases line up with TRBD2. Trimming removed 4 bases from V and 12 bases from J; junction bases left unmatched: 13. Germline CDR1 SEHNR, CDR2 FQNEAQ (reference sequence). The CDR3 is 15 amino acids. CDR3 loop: CASSSPAGGPPAQFF. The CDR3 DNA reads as TGTGCCAGCAGCTCACCAGCGGGGGGCCCCCCGGCGCAGTTCTTC.

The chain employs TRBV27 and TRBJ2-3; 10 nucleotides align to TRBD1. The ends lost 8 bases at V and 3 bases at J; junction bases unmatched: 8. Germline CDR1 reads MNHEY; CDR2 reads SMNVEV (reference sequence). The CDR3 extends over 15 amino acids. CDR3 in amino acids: CASAQGQGLTDTQYF. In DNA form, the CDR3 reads TGTGCCAGCGCACAGGGACAGGGGCTGACAGATACGCAGTATTTT.

The chain's CDR3 is CASSVGTPTPLHF. The CDR3 DNA reads as TGTGCCAGCAGCGTCGGGACACCTACACCCCTCCACTTT. V and J are TRBV9 and TRBJ1-6, with a weak D call TRBD1 (6 bases). Germline CDR1 reads SGDLS; CDR2 reads YYNGEE. The CDR3 sequence is 13 residues long. V was shortened by 2 bases and J by 11 bases, with 11 bases between the two germline ends.

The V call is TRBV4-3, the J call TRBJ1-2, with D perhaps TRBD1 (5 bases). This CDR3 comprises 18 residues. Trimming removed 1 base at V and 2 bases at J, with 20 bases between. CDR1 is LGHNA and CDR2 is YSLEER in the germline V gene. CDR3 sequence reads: CASSQALGDPFPNYGYTF. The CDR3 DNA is TGCGCCAGCAGCCAAGCCCTAGGGGATCCCTTCCCCAACTATGGCTACACCTTC.

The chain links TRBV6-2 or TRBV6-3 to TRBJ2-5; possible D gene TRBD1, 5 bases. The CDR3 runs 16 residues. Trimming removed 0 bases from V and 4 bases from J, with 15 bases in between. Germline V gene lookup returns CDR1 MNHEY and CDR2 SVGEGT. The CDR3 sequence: CASSYSAPGRGETQYF. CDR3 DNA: TGTGCCAGCAGTTACTCGGCCCCCGGTAGGGGAGAGACCCAGTACTTC.

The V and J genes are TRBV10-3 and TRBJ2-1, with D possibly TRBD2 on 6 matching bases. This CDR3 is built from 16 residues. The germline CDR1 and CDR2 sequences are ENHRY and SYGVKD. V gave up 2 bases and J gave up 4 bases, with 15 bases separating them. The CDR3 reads CAISEPGGGSYNEQFF. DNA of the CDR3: TGTGCCATCAGTGAGCCCGGGGGTGGCTCATACAATGAGCAGTTCTTC.

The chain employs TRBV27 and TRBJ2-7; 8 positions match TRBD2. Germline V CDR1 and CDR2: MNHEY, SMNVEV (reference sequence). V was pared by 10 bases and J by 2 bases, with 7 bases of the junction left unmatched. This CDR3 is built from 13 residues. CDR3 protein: CATLSAGAYEQYF. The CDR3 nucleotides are TGTGCCACTTTGTCAGCGGGGGCCTACGAGCAGTACTTC.